This paragraph covers one TCR beta chain sequence. This sample was included in a study of blood T cell repertoires in COVID-19. Study-wide background: Whether acute or convalescent, the COVID-19 samples came from the United States, Italy and Spain. In each case, the material was cDNA or gDNA derived from T cells, B-cell-depleted T cells, or PBMCs.

Under the authors' procedure: It was from reference gene primer amplification that nucleated cell counts were estimated. Only in-frame clones appear in the TCRdb table, and some are missing; sequencing was by immunoSEQ multiplex PCR. V and J calls and clone size follow that table, whereas D and trimming were derived from the DNA. This sample has some 40,000 clones, with 70% to 90% found just once. The trim removed 4 bases at V and 1 base at J, leaving 5 bases unmatched. Looked up from germline, CDR1 is SQVTM and CDR2 is ANQGSEA. The CDR3 length is 15 residues. The chain joins TRBV29-1 to TRBJ2-3, with 10 bases that match TRBD2. This sequence originates from a man aged 65 to 79 with active COVID-19. Sequenced input: peripheral blood. CDR3: CSVAASGGGTDTQYF. The DNA for the CDR3 is TGCAGCGTTGCTGCTAGCGGGGGAGGCACAGATACGCAGTATTTT.